This record covers a single T cell receptor (beta chain). Antigen: not known. Just one base apart from a much larger clone, this may be a read error. CDR1 MDHEN and CDR2 SYDVKM come from the germline V gene. The CDR3 runs 13 residues. Time point in this sample: newly diagnosed GD, antithyroid drugs for less than 3 months. RNA isolated from PBMCs was used to make the TCR library. The TCR beta library used iRepertoire HTBI primers with Arm-PCR amplification of CDR3. MiXCR, run by TCRdb on the multiplex PCR reads, gives a single entry per CDR3 protein. The profile shows 550,000 or so distinct CDR3 sequences, more than 10% of them singletons. This entry belongs to a study of regulatory T cells in long-lasting Graves disease. Study outcomes and limitations: Fewer public clonotypes were shared by new patients (over 950) than by persistent patients (about 2,500). Segments TRBV28, TRBJ1-2 and TRBJ2-5 showed preferential usage in persistent disease.

This sample was also put to use in a study of T cells in Graves' hyperthyroidism and ophthalmopathy. From that report: Within blood appeared most thyroid clonotypes that had expanded above 0.001.

The sample here was peripheral blood mononuclear cells (PBMCs), taken at new diagnosis, from a patient treated with antithyroid drugs. The chain links TRBV28 to TRBJ2-1; D might be TRBD1 (5 bases). The J call could be wrong; TRBJ2-5 is a better fit for the DNA end. The sequence was obtained from a woman aged 30 to 39 with Graves disease. CDR3 nucleotides: TGTGCCGGATCGTATGTGGGGCTAAAGACCCAGTACTTC. Its protein product is CAGSYVGLKTQYF.